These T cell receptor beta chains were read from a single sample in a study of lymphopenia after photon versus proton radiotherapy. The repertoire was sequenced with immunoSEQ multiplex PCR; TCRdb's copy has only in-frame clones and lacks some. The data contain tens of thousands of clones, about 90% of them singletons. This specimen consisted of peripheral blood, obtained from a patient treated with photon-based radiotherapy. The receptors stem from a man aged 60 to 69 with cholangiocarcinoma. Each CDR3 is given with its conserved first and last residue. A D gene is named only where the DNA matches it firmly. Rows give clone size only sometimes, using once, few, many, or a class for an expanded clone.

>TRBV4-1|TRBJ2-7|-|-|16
TGCGCCAGCAGCCAAGATGGTAGGACACCCTCCTACGAGCAGTACTTC
CASSQDGRTPSYEQYF
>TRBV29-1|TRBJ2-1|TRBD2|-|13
TGCAGCGTAGGGACTAGCGGGGGGGCTGAGCAGTTCTTC
CSVGTSGGAEQFF
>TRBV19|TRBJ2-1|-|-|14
TGTGCCAGCCTTCCGACGTTGGGAGGCAATGAGCAGTTCTTC
CASLPTLGGNEQFF
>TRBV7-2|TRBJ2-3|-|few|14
TGTGCCAGCAGCTCCTCGAGCGGTGCAGATACGCAGTATTTT
CASSSSSGADTQYF
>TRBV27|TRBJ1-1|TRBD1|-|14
TGTGCCAGCTCACCGGGACAGGGTAACACTGAAGCTTTCTTT
CASSPGQGNTEAFF
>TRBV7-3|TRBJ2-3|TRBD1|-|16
TGTGCCAGCAGCCAGCCCCGGACAGGGGGCACAGATACGCAGTATTTT
CASSQPRTGGTDTQYF
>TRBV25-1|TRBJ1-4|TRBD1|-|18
TGTGCCAGCAGTGAATCCTCCCGGGACAGGGGCCAGAGAGAAAAACTGTTTTTT
CASSESSRDRGQREKLFF
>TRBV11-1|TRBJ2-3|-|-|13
TGTGCCAGCAGCTACGCCCTAGCAGATACGCAGTATTTT
CASSYALADTQYF
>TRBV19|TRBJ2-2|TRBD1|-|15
TGTGCCAGCCTCCGGGACAGGGCGAACACCGGGGAGCTGTTTTTT
CASLRDRANTGELFF
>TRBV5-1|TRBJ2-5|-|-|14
TGCGCCAGCAGCTTGGCCGTTCATAAAGAGACCCAGTACTTC
CASSLAVHKETQYF
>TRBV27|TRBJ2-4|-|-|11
TGTGCCAGCAGAGCTGGAAACATTCAGTACTTC
CASRAGNIQYF
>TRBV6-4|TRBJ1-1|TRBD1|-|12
TGTGCCAGTAGACAGGGGAACACTGAAGCTTTCTTT
CASRQGNTEAFF
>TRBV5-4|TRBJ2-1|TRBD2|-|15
TGTGCCAGCAGCTTGACAGCGGGAGGGCACAATGAGCAGTTCTTC
CASSLTAGGHNEQFF
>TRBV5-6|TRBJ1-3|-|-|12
TGTGCCAGCAGGGGTGCCGGAAACACCATATATTTT
CASRGAGNTIYF
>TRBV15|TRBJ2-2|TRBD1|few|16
TGTGCCACCAGCACCCCATATGGACAGGGTCCCGGGGAGCTGTTTTTT
CATSTPYGQGPGELFF
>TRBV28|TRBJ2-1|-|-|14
TGTGCCAGCAGACGACCGGGGGTTTTCGTTGAGCAGTTCTTC
CASRRPGVFVEQFF
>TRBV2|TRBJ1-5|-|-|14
TGTGCCAGCAGTGGACACTATAGCAATCAGCCCCAGCATTTT
CASSGHYSNQPQHF
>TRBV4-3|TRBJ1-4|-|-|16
TGCGCCAGCAGCCAAGATCCTGGACAGACTAATGAAAAACTGTTTTTT
CASSQDPGQTNEKLFF
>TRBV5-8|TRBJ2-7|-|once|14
TGTGCCAGCACCGAGCTGGCGGGCTCCTACGAGCAGTACTTC
CASTELAGSYEQYF
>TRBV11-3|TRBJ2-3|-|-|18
TGTGCCAGCAGCTTAACCTCTCACGACAGTGGGGACACAGATACGCAGTATTTT
CASSLTSHDSGDTDTQYF
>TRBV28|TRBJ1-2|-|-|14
TGTGCCAGCAGTTTGTCAGGGGAGAACTATGGCTACACCTTC
CASSLSGENYGYTF
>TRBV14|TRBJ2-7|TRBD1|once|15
TGTGCCAGCAGATCGGGACAGGGGCTCTCCTACGAGCAGTACTTC
CASRSGQGLSYEQYF
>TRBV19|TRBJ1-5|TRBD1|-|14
TGTGCCAGTAGGATGACAGGGGGCAATCAGCCCCAGCATTTT
CASRMTGGNQPQHF
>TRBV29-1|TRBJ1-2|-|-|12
TGCAGCGTTGAGAGCCCTAACTATGGCTACACCTTC
CSVESPNYGYTF
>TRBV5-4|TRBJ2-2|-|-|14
TGTGCCAGCAGCTTCCGGGACGCCGGCGAGGAGCTGTTTTTT
CASSFRDAGEELFF
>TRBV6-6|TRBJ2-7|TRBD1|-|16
TGTGCCAGCAGTTATAGTGGCGGACAGGGGGACTACGAGCAGTACTTC
CASSYSGGQGDYEQYF
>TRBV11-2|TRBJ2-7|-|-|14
TGTGCCAGCAGCTTAGATAGACTTTCCTACGAGCAGTACTTC
CASSLDRLSYEQYF
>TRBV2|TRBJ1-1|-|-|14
TGTGCCAGCAGTGAACAGGGGCCCAACGGTGGGGCTTTCTTT
CASSEQGPNGGAFF
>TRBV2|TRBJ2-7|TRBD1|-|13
TGTGCCAGCAGCGCGACAGGGGCCTACGAGCAGTACTTC
CASSATGAYEQYF
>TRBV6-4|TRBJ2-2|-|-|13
TGTGCCAGCAGTGACTCAGGGACCGGGGAGCTGTTTTTT
CASSDSGTGELFF
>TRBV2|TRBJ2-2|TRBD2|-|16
TGTGCCAGCAGTCCCCTGGCGGGAGGGTACACCGGGGAGCTGTTTTTT
CASSPLAGGYTGELFF
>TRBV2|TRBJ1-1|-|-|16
TGTGCCAGCAGTGCGAATAGGCAGGGTATTGGCACTGAAGCTTTCTTT
CASSANRQGIGTEAFF
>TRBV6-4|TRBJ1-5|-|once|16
TGTGCCAGCAGGGACCCCGCAAGGTTTAACAATCAGCCCCAGCATTTT
CASRDPARFNNQPQHF
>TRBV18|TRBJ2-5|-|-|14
TGTGCCAGCTCACCCGGACAGTCACAAGAGACCCAGTACTTC
CASSPGQSQETQYF
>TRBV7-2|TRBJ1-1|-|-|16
TGTGCCAGCAGCTCCTATACCACAACAGGGTCGGCTGAAGCTTTCTTT
CASSSYTTTGSAEAFF
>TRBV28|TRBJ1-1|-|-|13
TGTGCCAGCAGTAGAGGGGTCGTCGCTGAAGCTTTCTTT
CASSRGVVAEAFF
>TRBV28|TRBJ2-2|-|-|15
TGTGCCAGCAGTTTTGACCTCCATCCAATCGGGGAGCTGTTTTTT
CASSFDLHPIGELFF
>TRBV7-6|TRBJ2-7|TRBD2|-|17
TGTGCCAGCAGCTTATTGAGTTCTGCGGGAGGTTCCTACGAGCAGTACTTC
CASSLLSSAGGSYEQYF
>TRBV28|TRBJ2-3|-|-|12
TGTGCCAGCAGTTCCGACCCAGATACGCAGTATTTT
CASSSDPDTQYF
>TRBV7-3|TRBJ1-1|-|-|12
TGTGCCAGCAGCTTTGGGCAAGGAGAAGCTTTCTTT
CASSFGQGEAFF
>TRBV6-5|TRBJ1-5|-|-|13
TGTGCCAGCAGTTACGAAGCTAATCAGCCCCAGCATTTT
CASSYEANQPQHF
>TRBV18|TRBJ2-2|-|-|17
TGTGCCAGCTCACCAAGGTCGGGGCTGGCGGTCACCGGGGAGCTGTTTTTT
CASSPRSGLAVTGELFF
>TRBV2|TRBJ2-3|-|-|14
TGTGCCAGCGAGGAGTATGGGGCGGGAGATACGCAGTATTTT
CASEEYGAGDTQYF
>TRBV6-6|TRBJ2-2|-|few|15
TGTGCCAGCACCCAGAGGCGGACGAACACCGGGGAGCTGTTTTTT
CASTQRRTNTGELFF
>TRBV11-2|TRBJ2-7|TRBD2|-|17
TGTGCCAGCAGCTCACGGCCCGGGGGGGGTAATTCCTACGAGCAGTACTTC
CASSSRPGGGNSYEQYF
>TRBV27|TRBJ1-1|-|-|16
TGTGCCAGCAGTCCATCCCGGAGGGGCCGGGTCACTGAAGCTTTCTTT
CASSPSRRGRVTEAFF
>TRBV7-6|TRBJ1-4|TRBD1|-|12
TGTGCCAGCAGCTCCCAGGGGGCGTTGCTGTTTTTT
CASSSQGALLFF
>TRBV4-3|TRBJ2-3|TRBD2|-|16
TGCGCCAGCAGCCAAGAAGGTGCGGGGGGAGGAGATACGCAGTATTTT
CASSQEGAGGGDTQYF
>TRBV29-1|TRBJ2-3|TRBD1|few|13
TGCAGCGGGGGGTTAGGGGGCGCAGATACGCAGTATTTT
CSGGLGGADTQYF
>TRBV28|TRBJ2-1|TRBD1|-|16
TGTGCCACCGAAACCTCCCGGACAGGGCTGAACGGTGAGCAGTTCTTC
CATETSRTGLNGEQFF
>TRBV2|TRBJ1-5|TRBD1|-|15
TGTGCCAGCAAGATTGGACAGGTCCGAAATCAGCCCCAGCATTTT
CASKIGQVRNQPQHF
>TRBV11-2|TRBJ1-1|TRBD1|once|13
TGTGCCAGCAGCTTAGGACAGGGTACTGAAGCTTTCTTT
CASSLGQGTEAFF
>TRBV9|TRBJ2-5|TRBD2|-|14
TGTGCCAGCAGCTTGGGACTAGCGAAAGAGACCCAGTACTTC
CASSLGLAKETQYF